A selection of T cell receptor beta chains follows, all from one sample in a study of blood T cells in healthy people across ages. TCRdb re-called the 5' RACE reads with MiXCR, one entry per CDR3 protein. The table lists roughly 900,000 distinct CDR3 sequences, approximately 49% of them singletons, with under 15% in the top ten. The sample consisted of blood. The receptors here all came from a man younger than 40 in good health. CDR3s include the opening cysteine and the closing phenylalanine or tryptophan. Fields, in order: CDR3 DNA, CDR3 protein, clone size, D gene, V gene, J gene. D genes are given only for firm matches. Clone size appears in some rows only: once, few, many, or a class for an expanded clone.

CDR3nt: TGCAGCGTTCTGGGGGAGCAGTACTTC
CDR3aa: CSVLGEQYF
abundance: NA
d_gene: NA
v_gene: TRBV29-1
j_gene: TRBJ2-7

CDR3nt: TGCGCCAGCAGCGCGGGACAGGGGACCTCAGATACGCAGTATTTT
CDR3aa: CASSAGQGTSDTQYF
abundance: NA
d_gene: TRBD1
v_gene: TRBV5-1
j_gene: TRBJ2-3

CDR3nt: TGTGCCAGCAGCCCCCAAGGGGCCATGAACACTGAAGCTTTCTTT
CDR3aa: CASSPQGAMNTEAFF
abundance: NA
d_gene: NA
v_gene: TRBV7-6
j_gene: TRBJ1-1

CDR3nt: TGTGCCAGCGGACAGTTCGACAATCAGCCCCAGCATTTT
CDR3aa: CASGQFDNQPQHF
abundance: NA
d_gene: NA
v_gene: TRBV27
j_gene: TRBJ1-5

CDR3nt: TGCAGCGTCCGACAGAGTTACAATGAGCAGTTCTTC
CDR3aa: CSVRQSYNEQFF
abundance: NA
d_gene: NA
v_gene: TRBV29-1
j_gene: TRBJ2-1

CDR3nt: TGTGCCATCAGCGGCAGTTTAACCGATACGCAGTATTTT
CDR3aa: CAISGSLTDTQYF
abundance: many
d_gene: NA
v_gene: TRBV10-3
j_gene: TRBJ2-3

CDR3nt: TGTGCCAGCAGCTTCCCTAGCCCACCTCGGAATGGGCAGTTCTTC
CDR3aa: CASSFPSPPRNGQFF
abundance: NA
d_gene: NA
v_gene: TRBV5-4
j_gene: TRBJ2-1

CDR3nt: TGTGCCAGCAGTTTATCGGGACAGGGGGGGAGCAATCAGCCCCAGCATTTT
CDR3aa: CASSLSGQGGSNQPQHF
abundance: NA
d_gene: TRBD1
v_gene: TRBV27
j_gene: TRBJ1-5

CDR3nt: TGTGCCAGCAGCACGGAGGGCGGGGGCCGGGAGACCCAGTACTTC
CDR3aa: CASSTEGGGRETQYF
abundance: NA
d_gene: NA
v_gene: TRBV12-3/TRBV12-4
j_gene: TRBJ2-5

CDR3nt: TGTGCCAGCAGTCCCCCGTTCGGGACGTACCCCTACGAGCAGTACTTC
CDR3aa: CASSPPFGTYPYEQYF
abundance: few
d_gene: NA
v_gene: TRBV28
j_gene: TRBJ2-7

CDR3nt: TGCGCCAGCACCACCGGGGGACTGAACACTGAAGCTTTCTTT
CDR3aa: CASTTGGLNTEAFF
abundance: NA
d_gene: NA
v_gene: TRBV5-1
j_gene: TRBJ1-1

CDR3nt: TGCGCCAGCAGCTTGCTGGGACACCCGGATACGCAGTATTTT
CDR3aa: CASSLLGHPDTQYF
abundance: NA
d_gene: NA
v_gene: TRBV5-1
j_gene: TRBJ2-3

CDR3nt: TGCAGTGCTAGATTTTCTAGCGGGGGGTCGCAGTTCTTC
CDR3aa: CSARFSSGGSQFF
abundance: once
d_gene: TRBD2
v_gene: TRBV20-1
j_gene: TRBJ2-1

CDR3nt: TGTGCCAGCAGCCCCCGGACAGGTTCTCCTAGCACAGATACGCAGTATTTT
CDR3aa: CASSPRTGSPSTDTQYF
abundance: NA
d_gene: TRBD1
v_gene: TRBV9
j_gene: TRBJ2-3

CDR3nt: TGTGCCAGCAGCTTGGTCCCAGGGACCCCCGAGCAGTACTTC
CDR3aa: CASSLVPGTPEQYF
abundance: NA
d_gene: NA
v_gene: TRBV5-6
j_gene: TRBJ2-7

CDR3nt: TGCAGCGCGGAAACCGGGACAGGGCTCACAGATACGCAGTATTTT
CDR3aa: CSAETGTGLTDTQYF
abundance: NA
d_gene: TRBD1
v_gene: TRBV29-1
j_gene: TRBJ2-3

CDR3nt: TGTGCCAGCAGCCAAGAGTTAGCGGGGGCTCCAAATGAGCAGTTCTTC
CDR3aa: CASSQELAGAPNEQFF
abundance: NA
d_gene: TRBD2
v_gene: TRBV4-2
j_gene: TRBJ2-1

CDR3nt: TGCAGTGCTAGAGTTCCGAGGGCGGTGGGAGAGACCCAGTACTTC
CDR3aa: CSARVPRAVGETQYF
abundance: NA
d_gene: NA
v_gene: TRBV20-1
j_gene: TRBJ2-5